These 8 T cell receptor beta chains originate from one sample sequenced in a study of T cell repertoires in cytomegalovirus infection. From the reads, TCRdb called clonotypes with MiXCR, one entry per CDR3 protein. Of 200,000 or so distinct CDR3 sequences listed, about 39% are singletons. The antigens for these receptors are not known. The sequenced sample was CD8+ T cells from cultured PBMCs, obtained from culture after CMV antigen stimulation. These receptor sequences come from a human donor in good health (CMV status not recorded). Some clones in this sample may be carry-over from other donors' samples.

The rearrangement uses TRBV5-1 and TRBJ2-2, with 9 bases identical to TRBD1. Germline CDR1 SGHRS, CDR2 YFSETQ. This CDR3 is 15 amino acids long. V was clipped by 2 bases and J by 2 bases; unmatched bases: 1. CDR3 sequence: CASSLTGGNTGELFF. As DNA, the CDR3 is TGCGCCAGCAGCTTAACAGGGGGCAACACCGGGGAGCTGTTTTTT.

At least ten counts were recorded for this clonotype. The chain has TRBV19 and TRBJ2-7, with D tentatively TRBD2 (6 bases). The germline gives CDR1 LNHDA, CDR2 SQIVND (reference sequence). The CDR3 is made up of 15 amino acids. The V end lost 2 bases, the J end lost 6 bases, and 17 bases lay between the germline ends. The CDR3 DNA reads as TGTGCCAGTAGTATACCGGGAGTGCTTGTAGGCGAGCAGTACTTC. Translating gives CASSIPGVLVGEQYF.

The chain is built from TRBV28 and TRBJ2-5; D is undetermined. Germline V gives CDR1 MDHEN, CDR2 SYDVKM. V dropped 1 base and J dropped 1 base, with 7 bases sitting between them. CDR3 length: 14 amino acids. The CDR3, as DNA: TGTGCCAGCAGTTTATTCGGCGGCCAAGAGACCCAGTACTTC. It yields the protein CASSLFGGQETQYF.

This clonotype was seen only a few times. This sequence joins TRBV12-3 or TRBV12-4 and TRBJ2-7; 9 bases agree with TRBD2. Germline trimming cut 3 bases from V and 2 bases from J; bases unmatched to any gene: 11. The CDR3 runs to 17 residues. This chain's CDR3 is CASSFALLAGDTYEQYF. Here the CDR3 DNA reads TGTGCCAGCAGTTTCGCCCTTTTAGCGGGAGATACCTACGAGCAGTACTTC.

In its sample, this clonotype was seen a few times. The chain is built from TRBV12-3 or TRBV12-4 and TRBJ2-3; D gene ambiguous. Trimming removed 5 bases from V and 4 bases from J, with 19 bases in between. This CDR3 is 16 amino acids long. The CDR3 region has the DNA TGTGCCAGCAGTCCCCGGACCCCCAAAAGGCCAGATACGCAGTATTTT. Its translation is CASSPRTPKRPDTQYF.

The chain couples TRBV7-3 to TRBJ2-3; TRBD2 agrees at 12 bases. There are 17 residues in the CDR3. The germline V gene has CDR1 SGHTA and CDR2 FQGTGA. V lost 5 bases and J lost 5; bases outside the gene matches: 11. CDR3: CASSARSSGGVKDTQYF. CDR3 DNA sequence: TGTGCCAGCAGCGCGCGGTCTAGCGGGGGGGTAAAAGATACGCAGTATTTT.

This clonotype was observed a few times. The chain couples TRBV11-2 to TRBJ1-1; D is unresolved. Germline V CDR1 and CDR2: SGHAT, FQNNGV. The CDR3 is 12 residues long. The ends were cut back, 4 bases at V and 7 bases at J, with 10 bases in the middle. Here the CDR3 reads CASSSGSLEAFF. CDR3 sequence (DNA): TGTGCCAGCAGCTCCGGGAGCCTTGAAGCTTTCTTT.

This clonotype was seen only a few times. The CDR3 loop is CASSPRDRGGEQYF. The DNA for the CDR3 is TGTGCCAGCAGTCCCCGGGACAGGGGGGGCGAGCAGTACTTC. The rearrangement uses TRBV12-3 or TRBV12-4 and TRBJ2-7; 11 bases are shared with TRBD1. This CDR3 region has 14 residues. With V trimmed by 5 bases and J by 6 bases, 6 bases remained unmatched.